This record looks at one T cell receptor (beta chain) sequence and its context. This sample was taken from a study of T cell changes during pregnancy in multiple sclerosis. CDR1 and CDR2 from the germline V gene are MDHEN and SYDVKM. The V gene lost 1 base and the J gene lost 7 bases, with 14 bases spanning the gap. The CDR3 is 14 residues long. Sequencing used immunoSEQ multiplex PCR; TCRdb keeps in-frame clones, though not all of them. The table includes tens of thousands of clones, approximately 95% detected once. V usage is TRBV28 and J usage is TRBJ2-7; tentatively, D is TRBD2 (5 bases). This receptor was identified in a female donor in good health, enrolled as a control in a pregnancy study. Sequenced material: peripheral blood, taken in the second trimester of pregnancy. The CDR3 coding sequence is TGTGCCAGCAGTTTATTGGTGCTAGCCGAAGAGCAGTACTTC. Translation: CASSLLVLAEEQYF.